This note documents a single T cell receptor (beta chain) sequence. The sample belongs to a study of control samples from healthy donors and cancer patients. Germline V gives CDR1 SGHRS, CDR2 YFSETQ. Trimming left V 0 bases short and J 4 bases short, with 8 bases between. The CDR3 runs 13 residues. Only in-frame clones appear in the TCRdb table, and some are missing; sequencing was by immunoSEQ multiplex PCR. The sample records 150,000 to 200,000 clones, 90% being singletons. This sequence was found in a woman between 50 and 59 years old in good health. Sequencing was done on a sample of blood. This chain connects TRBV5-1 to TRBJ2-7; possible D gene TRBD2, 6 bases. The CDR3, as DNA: TGCGCCAGCAGCTTGGAGGAGGGTTACGAGCAGTACTTC. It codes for CASSLEEGYEQYF.